The 9 T cell receptor beta chains listed next were all sequenced from one sample in a study of metastatic and nonmetastatic thyroid tumors. TCRdb re-clonotyped the PCR reads through MiXCR. The sample shows tens of thousands of clones, about 20% of them seen only once. Among the patients, none had received any treatment before thyroid surgery. The sequenced sample consisted of blood. All receptors derive from a female donor with papillary thyroid cancer or a benign thyroid nodule (not recorded which). Some clones in this sample may be carry-over from other donors' samples.

This clone was seen more than once but under ten times. J is TRBJ2-7 and V is TRBV6-1; 9 nucleotides align to TRBD1. Germline V gene sequence: CDR1 MNHNS, CDR2 SASEGT. The CDR3 is 11 residues long. V lost 8 bases, J lost 6 bases, and 2 bases stayed unmatched. CDR3 coding DNA: TGTGCCAGCGACAGGGGGAGCGAGCAGTACTTC. It is translated as CASDRGSEQYF.

The J gene is TRBJ1-1, the V gene TRBV13; no reliable D call. This CDR3 has 13 residues. Deletions cut 3 bases from V and 1 base from J, with 6 bases between. Germline loops: CDR1 PRHDT, CDR2 FYEKMQ (reference sequence). CDR3 residues: CASSFRGNTEAFF. CDR3 bases: TGTGCCAGCAGCTTCCGGGGGAACACTGAAGCTTTCTTT.

The chain employs TRBV11-2 and TRBJ2-1; D is possibly TRBD2 (6 bases). Germline V gives CDR1 SGHAT, CDR2 FQNNGV. The CDR3 covers 13 residues. V lost 5 bases and J 9 bases, leaving 14 bases between the germline ends. The DNA for the CDR3 is TGTGCCAGCAGCCGGGAGAGGGGATCTGAGCAGTTCTTC. The encoded protein is CASSRERGSEQFF.

This clone was observed a few times. The rearrangement links TRBV6-1 to TRBJ1-2; D perhaps matches TRBD1 (5 bases). V lost 3 bases and J lost 12, with 17 bases in between. CDR3 length equals 13 residues. Germline V lookup: CDR1 MNHNS, CDR2 SASEGT. The CDR3 DNA sequence: TGTGCCAGCAGTGAGGGACCCGGCCGCGGCCACACCTTC. It is translated as CASSEGPGRGHTF.

This clone has a handful of counts. The rearrangement links TRBV27 to TRBJ2-7, with D possibly being TRBD1 (6 bases). The CDR3 sequence is 13 residues long. V lost 8 bases, J lost 2 bases, and 13 bases lay in between. CDR1 and CDR2 from the germline V gene are MNHEY and SMNVEV (reference sequence). In DNA, the CDR3 is TGTGCCAGCCGGAAGGACAGCACCTACGAGCAGTACTTC. Encoded protein: CASRKDSTYEQYF.

This clone was counted many times. The chain recombines TRBV7-9 with TRBJ2-1, with 7 bases identical to TRBD2. Germline CDR1 and CDR2: SEHNR and FQNEAQ (reference sequence). J gave up 1 base and V 3 bases, and 6 bases lay outside the gene matches. The length of the CDR3 is 16 residues. CDR3 nucleotide sequence: TGTGCCAGCAGCTTTCAAGCGGGACTATCCTACAATGAGCAGTTCTTC. Protein: CASSFQAGLSYNEQFF.

This clone was detected many times. The chain carries TRBV27 and TRBJ2-4; 10 positions agree with TRBD1. Germline trimming cut 6 bases from V and 4 bases from J; bases unmatched to any gene: 15. The CDR3 is 18 residues long. Germline V CDR1 and CDR2: MNHEY, SMNVEV (reference sequence). CDR3 in amino acids: CASSDRGQPPTPKNIQYF. CDR3 in DNA: TGTGCCAGCAGCGACAGGGGGCAACCCCCAACCCCAAAAAACATTCAGTACTTC.

CDR3 coding DNA: TGTGCCAGCAGTTTAATGGGCAATCAGCCCCAGCATTTT. This encodes CASSLMGNQPQHF. This sequence joins TRBV27 and TRBJ1-5; D gene uncertain. Germline V gene sequence: CDR1 MNHEY, CDR2 SMNVEV (reference sequence). V lost 2 bases to trimming and J lost 2 bases, with 4 bases between them. The CDR3 spans 13 residues.

Ten or more counts support this clone. The chain employs TRBV19 and TRBJ1-5; 8 positions match TRBD1. The CDR3 spans 15 residues. J gave up 4 bases and V 6 bases, and 8 bases lay outside the gene matches. CDR1 LNHDA and CDR2 SQIVND come from the germline V gene (reference sequence). The CDR3: CASSNRGTQNQPQHF. The DNA for the CDR3 is TGTGCCAGTAGCAACAGGGGGACGCAAAATCAGCCCCAGCATTTT.